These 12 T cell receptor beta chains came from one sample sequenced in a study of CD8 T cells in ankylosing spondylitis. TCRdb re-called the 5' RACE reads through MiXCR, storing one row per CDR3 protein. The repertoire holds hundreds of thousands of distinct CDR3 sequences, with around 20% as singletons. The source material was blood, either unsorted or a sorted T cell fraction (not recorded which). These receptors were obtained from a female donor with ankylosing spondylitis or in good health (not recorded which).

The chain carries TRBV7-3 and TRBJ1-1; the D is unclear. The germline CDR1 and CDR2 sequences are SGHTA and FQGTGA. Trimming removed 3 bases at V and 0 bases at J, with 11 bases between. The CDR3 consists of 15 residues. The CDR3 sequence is CASSLGGSMNTEAFF. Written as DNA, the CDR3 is TGTGCCAGCAGCTTGGGCGGAAGCATGAACACTGAAGCTTTCTTT.

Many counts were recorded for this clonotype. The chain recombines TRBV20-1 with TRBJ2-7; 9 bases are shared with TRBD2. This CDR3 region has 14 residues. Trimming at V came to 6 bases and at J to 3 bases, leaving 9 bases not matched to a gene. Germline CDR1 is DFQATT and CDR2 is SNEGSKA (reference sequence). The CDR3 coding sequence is TGCAGTGCGAGTAGCGGGAGTAGAGGCTACGAGCAGTACTTC. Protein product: CSASSGSRGYEQYF.

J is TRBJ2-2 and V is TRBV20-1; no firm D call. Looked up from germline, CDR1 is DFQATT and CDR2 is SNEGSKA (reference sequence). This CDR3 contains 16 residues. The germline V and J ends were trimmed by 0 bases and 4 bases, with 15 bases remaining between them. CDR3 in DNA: TGCAGTGCTAGAGATACCTTCGACCATCGCACCGGGGAGCTGTTTTTT. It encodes CSARDTFDHRTGELFF.

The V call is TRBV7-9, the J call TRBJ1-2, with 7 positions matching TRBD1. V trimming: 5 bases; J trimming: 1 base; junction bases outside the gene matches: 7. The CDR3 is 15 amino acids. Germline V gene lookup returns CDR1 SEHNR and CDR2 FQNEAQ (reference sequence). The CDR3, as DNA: TGTGCCAGCAGCGAAGGCGGACAGGTTAACTATGGCTACACCTTC. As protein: CASSEGGQVNYGYTF. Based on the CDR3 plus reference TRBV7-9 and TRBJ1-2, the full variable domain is DTGVSQNPRHKITKRGQNVTFRCDPISEHNRLYWYRQTLGQGPEFLTYFQNEAQLEKSRLLSDRFSAERPKGSFSTLEIQRTEQGDSAMYLCASSEGGQVNYGYTFGSGTRLTVV.

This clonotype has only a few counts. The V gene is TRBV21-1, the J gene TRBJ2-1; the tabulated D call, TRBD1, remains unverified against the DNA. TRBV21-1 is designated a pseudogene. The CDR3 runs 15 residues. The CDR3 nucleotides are TGTGCCAGCAGCAAGTATAAGGACAGGGCATATGAGCAGTTCTTC. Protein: CASSKYKDRAYEQFF.

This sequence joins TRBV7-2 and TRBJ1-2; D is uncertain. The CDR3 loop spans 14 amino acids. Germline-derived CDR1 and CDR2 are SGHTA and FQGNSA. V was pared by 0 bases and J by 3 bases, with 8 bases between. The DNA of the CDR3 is TGTGCCAGCAGCTTAGCCACAGCCTACTATGGCTACACCTTC. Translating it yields CASSLATAYYGYTF.

CDR3 sequence: CASSQSFGWADTQYF. The CDR3 region has the DNA TGTGCCAGCAGCCAATCCTTCGGGTGGGCAGATACGCAGTATTTT. The chain recombines TRBV4-2 with TRBJ2-3; no firm D call. Trimming removed 2 bases at V and 4 bases at J, with 13 bases between. Germline CDR1 reads LGHNA; CDR2 reads YNFKEQ. The CDR3 has 15 residues.

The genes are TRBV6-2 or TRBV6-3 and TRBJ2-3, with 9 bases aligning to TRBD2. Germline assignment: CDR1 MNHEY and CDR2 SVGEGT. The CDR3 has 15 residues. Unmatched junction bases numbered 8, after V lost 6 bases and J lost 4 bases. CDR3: CASRVAGASADTQYF. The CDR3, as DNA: TGTGCCAGCAGGGTAGCGGGAGCTTCCGCAGATACGCAGTATTTT.

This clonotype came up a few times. This CDR3 reads CAIRGTGTGEAFF. The CDR3 coding sequence is TGTGCCATCAGGGGGACAGGGACGGGTGAAGCTTTCTTT. V and J are TRBV10-3 and TRBJ1-1; 9 bases match TRBD1. Germline values: CDR1 ENHRY, CDR2 SYGVKD. The CDR3 contains 13 residues. The ends lost 6 bases at V and 7 bases at J; junction bases unmatched: 6.

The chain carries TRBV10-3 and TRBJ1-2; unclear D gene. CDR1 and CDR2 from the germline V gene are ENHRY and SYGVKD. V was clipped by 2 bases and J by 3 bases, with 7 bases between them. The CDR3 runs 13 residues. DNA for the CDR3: TGTGCCATCAGTGAGACAATAGACTATGGCTACACCTTC. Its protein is CAISETIDYGYTF.

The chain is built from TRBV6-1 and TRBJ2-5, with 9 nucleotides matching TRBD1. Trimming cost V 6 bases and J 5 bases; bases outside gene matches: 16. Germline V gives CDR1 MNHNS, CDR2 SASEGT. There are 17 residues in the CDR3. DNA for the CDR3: TGTGCCAGCAGGCCCCGACAGGGGGTTATCCCTGGCGAGACCCAGTACTTC. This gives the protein CASRPRQGVIPGETQYF.

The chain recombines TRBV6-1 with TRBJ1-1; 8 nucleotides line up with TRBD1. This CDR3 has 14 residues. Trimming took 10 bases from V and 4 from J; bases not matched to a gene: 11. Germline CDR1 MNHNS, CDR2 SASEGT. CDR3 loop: CATASLRGLTEAFF. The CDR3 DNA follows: TGTGCCACCGCTTCCCTCAGGGGGCTCACTGAAGCTTTCTTT.